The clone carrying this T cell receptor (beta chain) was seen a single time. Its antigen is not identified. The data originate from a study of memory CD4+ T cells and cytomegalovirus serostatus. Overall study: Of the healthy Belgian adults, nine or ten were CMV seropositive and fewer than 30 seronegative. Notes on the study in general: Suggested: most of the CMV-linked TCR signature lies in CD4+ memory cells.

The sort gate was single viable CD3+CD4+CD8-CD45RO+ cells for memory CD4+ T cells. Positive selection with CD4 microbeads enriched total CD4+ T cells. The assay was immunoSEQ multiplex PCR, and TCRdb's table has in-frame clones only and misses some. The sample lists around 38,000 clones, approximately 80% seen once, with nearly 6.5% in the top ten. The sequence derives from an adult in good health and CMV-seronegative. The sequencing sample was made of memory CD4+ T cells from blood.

DNA of the CDR3: TGTGCCAGCAGCTCCATGGTCGGGGCGACTGGAAACACCATATATTTT. Protein product: CASSSMVGATGNTIYF. V and J are TRBV7-9 and TRBJ1-3; a possible D gene is TRBD1 (5 bases). V lost 4 bases and J lost 2, with 15 bases in between. Germline lookup yields CDR1 SEHNR and CDR2 FQNEAQ (reference sequence). The CDR3 consists of 16 residues.